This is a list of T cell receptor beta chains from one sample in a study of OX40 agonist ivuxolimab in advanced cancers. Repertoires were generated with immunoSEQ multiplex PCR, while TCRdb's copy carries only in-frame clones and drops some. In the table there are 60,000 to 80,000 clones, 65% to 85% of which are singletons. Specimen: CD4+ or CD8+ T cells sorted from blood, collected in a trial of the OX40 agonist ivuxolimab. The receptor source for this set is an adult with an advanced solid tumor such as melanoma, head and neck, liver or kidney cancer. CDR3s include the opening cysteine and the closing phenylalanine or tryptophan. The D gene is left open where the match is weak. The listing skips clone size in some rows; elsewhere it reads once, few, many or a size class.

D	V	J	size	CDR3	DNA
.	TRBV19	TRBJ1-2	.	CASTSNGGSYSGGYTF	TGTGCCAGTACCAGTAACGGGGGGAGCTACTCCGGTGGCTACACCTTC
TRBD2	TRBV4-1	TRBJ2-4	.	CASSQDVAGGSPVVAKNIQYF	TGCGCCAGCAGCCAAGATGTAGCGGGAGGCTCACCCGTAGTGGCCAAAAACATTCAGTACTTC
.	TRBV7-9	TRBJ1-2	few	CASSLATGIGYTF	TGTGCCAGCAGCTTAGCGACGGGAATCGGCTACACCTTC
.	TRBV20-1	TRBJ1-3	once	CSGGSGNTIYF	TGCAGTGGGGGATCGGGAAACACCATATATTTT
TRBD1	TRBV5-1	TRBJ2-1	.	CASSLVRGTGVDEQFF	TGCGCCAGCAGCTTGGTCCGGGGGACAGGGGTGGATGAGCAGTTCTTC
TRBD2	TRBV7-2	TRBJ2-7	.	CASSPDGTNFSYEQYF	TGTGCCAGCAGCCCCGACGGGACTAACTTCTCCTACGAGCAGTACTTC
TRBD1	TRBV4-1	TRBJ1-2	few	CASRSTGNYGYTF	TGCGCCAGCCGTTCGACAGGGAACTATGGCTACACCTTC
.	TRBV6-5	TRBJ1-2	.	CASSYSSPVNYGYTF	TGTGCCAGCAGTTACTCGAGTCCAGTTAACTATGGCTACACCTTC
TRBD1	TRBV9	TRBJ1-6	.	CASSADQGDNSPLHF	TGTGCCAGCAGCGCGGATCAGGGGGATAATTCACCCCTCCACTTT
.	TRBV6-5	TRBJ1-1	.	CASSYAMNTEAFF	TGTGCCAGCAGTTATGCAATGAACACTGAAGCTTTCTTT
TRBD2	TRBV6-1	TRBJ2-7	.	CASENSGGTYEQYF	TGTGCCAGCGAGAACAGCGGGGGGACCTACGAGCAGTACTTC
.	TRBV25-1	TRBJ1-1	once	CASRDSLNTEAFF	TGTGCCAGCAGGGACAGTTTGAACACTGAAGCTTTCTTT
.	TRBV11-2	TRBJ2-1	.	CASSLMGNEQFF	TGTGCCAGCAGCTTAATGGGTAATGAGCAGTTCTTC
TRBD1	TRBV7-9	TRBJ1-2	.	CASSKRDRVLANYGYTF	TGTGCCAGCAGCAAACGGGACAGGGTGCTCGCTAACTATGGCTACACCTTC
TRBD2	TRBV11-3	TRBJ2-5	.	CASSLGLAGETQYF	TGTGCCAGCAGCCTGGGACTAGCCGGAGAGACCCAGTACTTC
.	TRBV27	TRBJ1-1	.	CASSFSPNTEAFF	TGTGCCAGCAGTTTTTCCCCTAACACTGAAGCTTTCTTT
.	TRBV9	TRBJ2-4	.	CASSVVSGGGIQYF	TGTGCCAGCAGCGTAGTGTCAGGAGGTGGCATTCAGTACTTC
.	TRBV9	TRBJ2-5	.	CASSVALRAQTQYF	TGTGCCAGCAGCGTAGCACTCAGGGCACAGACCCAGTACTTC
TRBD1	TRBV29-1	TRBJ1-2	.	CSVPTGESGGYTF	TGCAGCGTTCCCACAGGGGAATCGGGCGGCTACACCTTC
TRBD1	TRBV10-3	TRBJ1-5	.	CAISETTGGNQPQHF	TGTGCCATCAGTGAAACTACAGGGGGCAATCAGCCCCAGCATTTT
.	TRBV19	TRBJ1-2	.	CASIQDGRVSYGYTF	TGTGCCAGTATCCAAGACGGCAGGGTGAGCTATGGCTACACCTTC
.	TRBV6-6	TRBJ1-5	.	CASSYSQTQPQHF	TGTGCCAGCAGTTACTCGCAAACTCAGCCCCAGCATTTT
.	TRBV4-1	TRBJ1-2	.	CASSQGDVPVYGYTF	TGCGCCAGCAGCCAGGGGGACGTACCCGTGTATGGCTACACCTTC
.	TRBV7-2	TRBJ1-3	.	CASSSVSGNTIYF	TGTGCCAGCAGCTCGGTCTCTGGAAACACCATATATTTT
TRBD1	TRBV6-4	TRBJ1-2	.	CASSDQTGGSGYTF	TGTGCCAGCAGTGACCAGACAGGGGGTAGTGGCTACACCTTC
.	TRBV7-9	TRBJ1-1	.	CASSRYTASPRLNTEAFF	TGTGCCAGCAGCCGCTACACCGCAAGCCCCCGCCTGAACACTGAAGCTTTCTTT
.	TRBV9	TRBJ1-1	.	CASSVGGRTEAFF	TGTGCCAGCAGCGTAGGGGGACGAACTGAAGCTTTCTTT